This T cell receptor beta chain came from a study of Ad26.COV2.S vaccination and SARS-CoV-2 variants (dated by TCRdb to about 2021). General notes on the study: Donors in the vaccine arm were drawn from COV1001, a multicentre, randomized, double-blind, placebo-controlled phase I-IIa trial testing Ad26.COV2.S in healthy adults. Ad26.COV2.S was administered intramuscularly at a dose of 5x10^10 or 1x10^11 viral particles, either as one shot or as two shots given 56 days apart. TCRbeta repertoire sequencing served as the tool for gauging how specific and how broad the SARS-CoV-2-reactive T cell receptors were following Ad26.COV2.S vaccination. A total of 32 samples were included in the TCR-sequenced set, comprising approximately 20 Ad26.COV2.S vaccine recipients, 5 placebo recipients and 8 SARS-CoV-2 convalescent individuals. Trial participants were randomized into five groups of five: low-dose or high-dose Ad26.COV2.S given once or twice, or placebo on both occasions. Blinding of investigators to trial group allocation was maintained during experiments and outcome assessment.

Broader findings and caveats from the paper: Non-spike TCR breadth was comparable between vaccine and placebo recipients, consistent with the vaccine containing only spike. After vaccination, substantial breadth of spike-specific CD8+ and CD4+ T cell responses was reported. Higher spike-specific TCR breadth was observed in Ad26.COV2.S recipients than in placebo recipients (P = 0.0014). Comparing responses between vaccine doses or regimens was not something the study was powered to do. It was noted by the authors that total T cell responses may have been underestimated by the TCR breadth and depth analyses.

Note on this clone: The clone's antigen remains unknown. No much larger clonotype is one base removed from it; base qualities were not supplied.

Read against the paper, the sample's treatment or condition label means: some 20 received Ad26.COV2.S at low or high dose, single or two shots; about 5 received placebo; per-sample allocation not given. Repertoires of vaccine and placebo recipients were sequenced from samples taken on day 63 after the first injection. Between 29 July and 7 August 2020, Cohort 1b enrolled 20 to 30 adults aged 18-55 years at one site in Boston, USA. Ad26.COV2.S consisted of a replication-incompetent adenovirus type 26 vector by which a prefusion-stabilized SARS-CoV-2 spike protein from the original Wuhan strain was expressed. In the germline V gene, CDR1 corresponds to SGHNT and CDR2 to YENEEA. A distance of 15 bases separates the germline ends of V and J, which lose 6 bases and 4 bases respectively. The CDR3 contains 14 residues, cysteine and phenylalanine counted. CDR3 DNA is the only sequence kept; it has 42 bases, read in frame from the first base.

The immunoSEQ Assay was used to sequence TCRbeta CDR3 regions. After extraction, genomic DNA underwent amplification by bias-controlled multiplex PCR, followed by high-throughput sequencing. Per the source publication's procedure: To quantify the absolute abundance of each unique TCRbeta CDR3 region, sequences were collapsed and filtered. T cell fraction was estimated by normalization of TCRbeta template counts to usable DNA, with usable DNA being measured through amplification of reference genes present in all nucleated cells. Repertoire TCRs were annotated as SARS-CoV-2-specific when V gene, CDR3 amino acid sequence and J gene were exactly matched to a known reactive TCR set. MIRA supplied the reference SARS-CoV-2 TCR set, which was filtered for enrichment in COVID-19-positive ImmuneCODE repertoires so that public or cross-reactive TCRs were removed. Using the MIRA antigens, annotated TCRs were further analysed by specific ORF or by position within an ORF. Breadth was defined as annotated unique rearrangements over total unique productive rearrangements; depth was the summed frequency of those rearrangements. Two-sided Wilcoxon rank-sum tests were applied when comparing TCR breadth between groups. The source is immuneACCESS, and TCRdb retained only in-frame sequences with V and J called. Part of the clones is not carried over; for the studies checked, unresolved V genes explain less than half of this, and the remainder is unexplained. The DNA was the basis for D and trimming; V, J and clone size are from that table. Counted in this sample were about 680,000 clones; roughly nine tenths of them appeared once. In total, the top ten clones hold about 1.5% of the sample.

The chain was built from TRBV11-3 and TRBJ1-1; the D segment cannot be called with confidence. The sample in question was peripheral blood, obtained in a trial of Ad26.COV2.S vaccine versus placebo. This clonotype originated in a person between 18 and 65 years old who received the Ad26.COV2.S COVID-19 vaccine or a placebo. The sequenced DNA: TGTGCCAGCAGTCCAGGTGAGGGTTCCACTGAAGCTTTCTTT. Translated, it gives CASSPGEGSTEAFF.